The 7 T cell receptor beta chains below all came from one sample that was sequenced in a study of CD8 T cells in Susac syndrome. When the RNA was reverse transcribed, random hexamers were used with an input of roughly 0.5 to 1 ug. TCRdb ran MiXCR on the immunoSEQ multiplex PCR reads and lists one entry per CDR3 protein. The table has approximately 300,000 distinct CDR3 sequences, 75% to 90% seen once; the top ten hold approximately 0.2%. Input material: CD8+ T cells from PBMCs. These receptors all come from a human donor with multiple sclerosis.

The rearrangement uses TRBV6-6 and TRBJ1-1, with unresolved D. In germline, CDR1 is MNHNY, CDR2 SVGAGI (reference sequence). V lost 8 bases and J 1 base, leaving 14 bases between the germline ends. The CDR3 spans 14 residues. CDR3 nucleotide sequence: TGTGCCAGCGGGTGGAGACACCAGAACACTGAAGCTTTCTTT. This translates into CASGWRHQNTEAFF.

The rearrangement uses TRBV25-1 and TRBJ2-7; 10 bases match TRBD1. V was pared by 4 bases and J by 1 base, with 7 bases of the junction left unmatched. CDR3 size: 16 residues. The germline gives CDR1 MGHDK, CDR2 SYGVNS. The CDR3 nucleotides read TGTGCCAGCAGTGGGGGACAGGGGAAAGGTTCCTACGAGCAGTACTTC. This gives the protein CASSGGQGKGSYEQYF.

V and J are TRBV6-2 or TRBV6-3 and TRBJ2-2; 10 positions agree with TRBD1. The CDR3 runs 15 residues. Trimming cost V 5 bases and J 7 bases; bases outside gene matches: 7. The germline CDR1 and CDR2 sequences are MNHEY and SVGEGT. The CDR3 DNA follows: TGTGCCAGCAGTAACCCGGACAGGGGGATCGGGGAGCTGTTTTTT. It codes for CASSNPDRGIGELFF.

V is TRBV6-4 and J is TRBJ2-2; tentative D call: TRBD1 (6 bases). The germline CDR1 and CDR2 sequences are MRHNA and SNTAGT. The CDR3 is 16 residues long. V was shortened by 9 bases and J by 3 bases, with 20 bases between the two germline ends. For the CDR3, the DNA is TGTGCCAGTGAGGGGGACCCGCCAAGTTACACCGGGGAGCTGTTTTTT. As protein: CASEGDPPSYTGELFF.

The CDR3 sequence: CATSDPWRQNTGELFF. The CDR3 bases are TGTGCCACCAGTGACCCCTGGAGACAGAACACCGGGGAGCTGTTTTTT. The chain uses TRBV24-1 and TRBJ2-2, with D unresolved. The CDR3 is made up of 16 amino acids. Germline V gene sequence: CDR1 KGHDR, CDR2 SFDVKD. Trimming stripped 4 bases from V and 1 base from J, with 12 bases between.

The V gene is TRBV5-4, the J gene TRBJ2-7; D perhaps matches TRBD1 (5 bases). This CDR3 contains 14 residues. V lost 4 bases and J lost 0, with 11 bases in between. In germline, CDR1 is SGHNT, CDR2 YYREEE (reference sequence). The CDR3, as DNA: TGTGCCAGCAGCCTGCCGACAGACTCCTACGAGCAGTACTTC. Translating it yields CASSLPTDSYEQYF.

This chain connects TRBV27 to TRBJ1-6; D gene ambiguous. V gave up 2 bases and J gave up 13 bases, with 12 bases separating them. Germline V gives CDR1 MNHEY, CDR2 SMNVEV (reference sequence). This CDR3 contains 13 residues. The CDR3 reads CASSLAFRSPLHF. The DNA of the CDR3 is TGTGCCAGCAGTTTAGCTTTTAGGTCCCCCCTCCACTTT.